The 26 T cell receptor beta chains below come from one sample, sequenced in a study of T cell repertoires in cytomegalovirus infection. TCRdb analysed the reads with MiXCR anew, one entry per CDR3 protein. Of around 100,000 distinct CDR3 sequences listed, about a tenth were seen once; the top ten hold roughly 31%. Their recognized antigens are unknown. The specimen was PBMCs, sequenced either directly or after in vitro stimulation (not recorded which). The receptor set was obtained from a human donor in good health (CMV status not recorded). Some clones in this sample may be carry-over from other donors' samples.

Only a few counts were recorded for this clonotype. The rearrangement joins TRBV27 to TRBJ2-5; weak D call: TRBD2 (6 bases). The CDR3 extends over 14 amino acids. Deletions cut 4 bases from V and 2 bases from J, with 11 bases between. CDR1 and CDR2 from the germline V gene are MNHEY and SMNVEV (reference sequence). The CDR3 nucleotides are TGTGCCAGCAGTTCCCCGACTAGGCAAGAGACCCAGTACTTC. Translating it yields CASSSPTRQETQYF.

In this sample, this clonotype turned up many times. The gene calls are TRBV24-1 and TRBJ2-1, with 10 bases that match TRBD2. The CDR3 has 14 amino acids. Trimming took 5 bases from V and 8 from J; bases not matched to a gene: 5. The germline V gene has CDR1 KGHDR and CDR2 SFDVKD. CDR3 nucleotides: TGTGCCACCAGTGGCCTAGCGGGAGCACATGAGCAGTTCTTC. Protein sequence: CATSGLAGAHEQFF.

Only a few counts were recorded for this clonotype. The chain joins TRBV7-6 to TRBJ2-2, with a possible D match to TRBD2 (5 bases). The length of the CDR3 is 14 residues. V lost 1 base and J lost 6, with 9 bases in between. Germline CDR1 reads SGHVS; CDR2 reads FNYEAQ. The CDR3 DNA reads TGTGCCAGCAGCTTAGGCCGTAGCGCCGGGGAGCTGTTTTTT. Encoded protein: CASSLGRSAGELFF.

This clonotype was found many times. V gene TRBV12-3 or TRBV12-4 combines with J gene TRBJ1-6; D possibly corresponds to TRBD1 (6 bases). The CDR3 covers 15 residues. V gave up 5 bases and J gave up 7 bases, with 15 bases separating them. The CDR3 coding sequence is TGTGCCAGCAGTGATACAGGGTCGATAAATTCACCCCTCCACTTT. This codes for CASSDTGSINSPLHF.

This chain joins TRBV28 and TRBJ1-1; D unresolved. Germline V CDR1 and CDR2: MDHEN, SYDVKM. V lost 7 bases and J lost 0, with 9 bases in between. The CDR3 covers 13 residues. CDR3 sequence reads: CASTAQLNTEAFF. DNA for the CDR3: TGTGCCAGCACCGCTCAGCTGAACACTGAAGCTTTCTTT.

This clonotype was detected ten times or more. This chain connects TRBV4-1 to TRBJ1-6; 7 positions match TRBD1. J was trimmed by 2 bases and V by 4 bases; bases with no gene match: 2. This CDR3 comprises 15 residues. Germline V lookup: CDR1 MGHRA, CDR2 YSYEKL. Here the CDR3 reads CASSPGTAYNSPLHF. CDR3 nucleotide sequence: TGCGCCAGCAGCCCAGGGACAGCCTATAATTCACCCCTCCACTTT.

This clonotype has at least ten counts. This chain connects TRBV5-1 to TRBJ2-7, with 10 bases fitting TRBD2. Germline V gene data show CDR1 as SGHRS and CDR2 as YFSETQ. J was trimmed by 2 bases and V by 0 bases; bases with no gene match: 14. The CDR3 is 19 amino acids. DNA for the CDR3: TGCGCCAGCAGCTTGGTAGTACTAGCGGGACGCTGGGGGACCTACGAGCAGTACGTC. Encoded protein: CASSLVVLAGRWGTYEQYV.

In its sample, this clonotype was seen many times. The V and J genes are TRBV7-6 and TRBJ2-1, with D hard to call. Trimming stripped 0 bases from V and 9 bases from J, with 12 bases between. Germline-derived CDR1 and CDR2 are SGHVS and FNYEAQ. This CDR3 region has 14 residues. The DNA for the CDR3 is TGTGCCAGCAGCTTAGCGCACTACGGCGGTGAGCAGTTCTTC. Protein sequence: CASSLAHYGGEQFF.

This clonotype was observed many times. The chain carries TRBV7-2 and TRBJ1-2; D is possibly TRBD1 (6 bases). From germline, CDR1 is SGHTA and CDR2 FQGNSA. CDR3 length: 13 amino acids. The V gene lost 2 bases and the J gene lost 3 bases, with 7 bases spanning the gap. This CDR3 is CASSLNRDYGYTF. The CDR3 coding sequence is TGTGCCAGCAGCTTAAACAGGGACTATGGCTACACCTTC.

This clonotype was seen a handful of times. The V gene is TRBV14, the J gene TRBJ1-2; 8 bases match TRBD1. The germline V gene encodes CDR1 SGHDN and CDR2 FVKESK. This CDR3 has 14 residues. V lost 4 bases, J lost 3 bases, and 4 bases stayed unmatched. The CDR3 region is CASSPGGVYYGYTF. CDR3 in DNA: TGTGCCAGCAGCCCAGGGGGCGTATACTATGGCTACACCTTC.

This chain links TRBV7-9 with TRBJ1-1, with D hard to call. V was pared by 2 bases and J by 8 bases, with 9 bases between. This CDR3 spans 12 amino acids. Germline assignment: CDR1 SEHNR and CDR2 FQNEAQ (reference sequence). The CDR3 here is CASSLSGLEAFF. In DNA, the CDR3 is TGTGCCAGCAGCTTAAGCGGGCTAGAAGCTTTCTTT.

This clonotype was seen ten or more times. This chain joins TRBV7-8 and TRBJ1-2; 7 positions agree with TRBD1. Germline V gene lookup returns CDR1 SGHVS and CDR2 FQNEAQ. The CDR3 is 14 amino acids. J was trimmed by 2 bases and V by 4 bases; bases with no gene match: 4. CDR3 DNA: TGTGCCAGCAGCTACCGACAGGGAAACTATGGCTACACCTTC. Its translation is CASSYRQGNYGYTF.

This clonotype appeared many times. The chain combines TRBV7-2 with TRBJ1-2, with 8 bases identical to TRBD1. Unmatched junction bases numbered 3, after V lost 1 base and J lost 11 bases. The germline V gene has CDR1 SGHTA and CDR2 FQGNSA. This CDR3 has 12 amino acids. Written as DNA, the CDR3 is TGTGCCAGCAGCTTAGAAACAGGGGGTTACACCTTC. As protein: CASSLETGGYTF.

The chain combines TRBV29-1 with TRBJ2-1; 7 bases line up with TRBD1. The germline V gene encodes CDR1 SQVTM and CDR2 ANQGSEA. The CDR3 sequence is 13 residues long. V was pared by 7 bases and J by 5 bases, with 8 bases of the junction left unmatched. CDR3 amino acids: CSAKGGRDNEQFF. The CDR3 DNA reads as TGCAGCGCAAAAGGGGGCAGAGACAATGAGCAGTTCTTC.

The DNA of the CDR3 is TGTGCCAGCAGCCCCCGGGGGACAGGGAATTCACCCCTCCACTTT. Translation: CASSPRGTGNSPLHF. The chain is built from TRBV12-3 or TRBV12-4 and TRBJ1-6, with 9 bases identical to TRBD1. The CDR3 spans 15 residues. The junction had 7 bases not matched to a gene; V was cut back by 6 bases and J by 7 bases.

At least ten counts were recorded for this clonotype. This chain uses TRBV6-2 or TRBV6-3 with TRBJ2-1, with D perhaps given as TRBD1 or TRBD2 (5 bases each). V shed 10 bases and J shed 10 bases, with 29 bases lying between them. The CDR3 consists of 16 residues. Germline values: CDR1 MNHEY, CDR2 SVGEGT. The CDR3 sequence: CATGASTNGVPGEQFF. CDR3 DNA: TGTGCCACCGGGGCAAGCACTAATGGAGTCCCGGGGGAGCAGTTCTTC.

This clonotype showed up many times. V is TRBV4-3 and J is TRBJ2-1; D perhaps matches TRBD2 (6 bases). This CDR3 has 15 residues. V gave up 6 bases and J gave up 0 bases, with 12 bases separating them. The germline V gene has CDR1 LGHNA and CDR2 YSLEER. Here the CDR3 DNA reads TGCGCCAGCAGTTGGGACTTGAGCTCCTACAATGAGCAGTTCTTC. Translation gives CASSWDLSSYNEQFF.

This clonotype came up a few times. The genes are TRBV19 and TRBJ2-1; D ambiguous. The V end lost 8 bases, the J end lost 0 bases, and 11 bases lay between the germline ends. Per germline, CDR1 LNHDA and CDR2 SQIVND (reference sequence). The CDR3 contains 14 residues. The CDR3 region has the DNA TGTGCCAGTTCGCCCGGTAGCTCCTACAATGAGCAGTTCTTC. The encoded protein is CASSPGSSYNEQFF.

The V gene is TRBV3-1, the J gene TRBJ2-1; no clear D. V was cut by 2 bases and J by 5 bases, with 10 bases left in between. Germline V gene lookup returns CDR1 LGHDT and CDR2 YNNKEL (reference sequence). The CDR3 is 14 residues long. CDR3 DNA: TGTGCCAGCAGCCAAATGAGACTGGACAATGAGCAGTTCTTC. Translating gives CASSQMRLDNEQFF.

The sample holds a few counts of this clonotype. The rearrangement links TRBV6-2 or TRBV6-3 to TRBJ2-6; D is uncertain. V dropped 2 bases and J dropped 5 bases, with 10 bases sitting between them. Germline-derived CDR1 and CDR2 are MNHEY and SVGEGT. The CDR3 loop spans 15 amino acids. The CDR3 protein is CASSYGRFRANVLTF. Here the CDR3 DNA reads TGTGCCAGCAGTTACGGGCGGTTCAGGGCCAACGTCCTGACTTTC.

Concerning this clonotype: The final CDR3 position lacks the conserved phenylalanine or tryptophan, pointing to a likely read error. No DNA is shown, since the ends of the CDR3 on it are uncertain; the CDR3 is the one TCRdb lists. V and J are TRBV7-2 and TRBJ1-2; no check of the table's D call, TRBD1, against the DNA was made. Germline V lookup: CDR1 SGHTA, CDR2 FQGNSA. The CDR3 has 15 amino acids, counting both end residues. CDR3 in amino acids: CASSFQPGQGNGYTL.

The rearrangement links TRBV29-1 to TRBJ2-2; D call uncertain. The ends were cut back, 0 bases at V and 4 bases at J, with 9 bases in the middle. Germline CDR1 and CDR2: SQVTM and ANQGSEA. The CDR3 covers 14 residues. The CDR3, as DNA: TGCAGCGTTGAAGATAGCCTTCCCACCGGGGAGCTGTTTTTT. Translating gives CSVEDSLPTGELFF.

On this clonotype: The junction and the germline gene differ at one end; a read error may be behind it. The V and J genes are TRBV19 and TRBJ2-1; 7 nucleotides align to TRBD2. This CDR3 contains 15 residues. Per germline, CDR1 LNHDA and CDR2 SQIVND (reference sequence). The CDR3 spells CASTDSGLSYNKQFF. The DNA of the CDR3 is TGTGCCAGTACCGATAGCGGGCTCTCCTACAATAAGCAGTTCTTC.

The sample holds a few counts of this clonotype. The V gene is TRBV7-2, the J gene TRBJ2-1, with 9 bases fitting TRBD1. V was pared by 5 bases and J by 4 bases, with 9 bases of the junction left unmatched. This CDR3 has 16 residues. Germline V CDR1 and CDR2: SGHTA, FQGNSA. The CDR3 sequence is CASSNHAGQGYNEQFF. In nucleotides, the CDR3 is TGTGCCAGCAGCAACCACGCGGGACAGGGATACAATGAGCAGTTCTTC. The full variable domain, completed using reference TRBV7-2 and TRBJ2-1, is GAGVSQSPSNKVTEKGKDVELRCDPISGHTALYWYRQSLGQGLEFLIYFQGNSAPDKSGLPSDRFSAERTGGSVSTLTIQRTQQEDSAVYLCASSNHAGQGYNEQFFGPGTRLTVL.

This clonotype has only a few counts. The rearrangement links TRBV7-2 to TRBJ1-1; 7 nucleotides match TRBD1. The CDR3 has 15 amino acids. Germline V gene sequence: CDR1 SGHTA, CDR2 FQGNSA. V lost 5 bases to trimming and J lost 1 base; unmatched junction nucleotides: 7. The CDR3 nucleotides read TGTGCCAGCAGCGTAAGGACAGGCTCGAACACTGAAGCTTTCTTT. This encodes CASSVRTGSNTEAFF.

This clonotype was seen repeatedly, ten times or more. The rearrangement links TRBV28 to TRBJ2-3, with D unresolved. V lost 4 bases and J 6 bases, leaving 2 bases between the germline ends. This CDR3 is 10 amino acids long. The germline gives CDR1 MDHEN, CDR2 SYDVKM. The chain's CDR3 is CASSWDTQYF. The DNA of the CDR3 is TGTGCCAGCAGTTGGGATACGCAGTATTTT.